This passage covers 25 T cell receptor beta chains from one sample sequenced in a study of blood T cell repertoires in COVID-19. Profiling relied on immunoSEQ multiplex PCR, and the TCRdb table lists in-frame clones only, not all of them. The sample records approximately 200,000 clones, approximately 83% being singletons. Sequenced: peripheral blood. These receptors all stem from a human donor with active or convalescent COVID-19. The donor label of this sample is uncertain.

The V and J genes are TRBV14 and TRBJ2-7; 8 positions match TRBD2. Germline V lookup: CDR1 SGHDN, CDR2 FVKESK. This CDR3 is built from 19 residues. The ends lost 0 bases at V and 1 base at J; junction bases unmatched: 14. The CDR3 DNA reads TGTGCCAGCAGCCAAGAGGGCGGGGCTAGCGGGCCAAATTCCTACGAGCAGTACTTC. The encoded protein is CASSQEGGASGPNSYEQYF. Using reference TRBV14 and TRBJ2-7 for the parts outside the CDR3, the full variable domain is EAGVTQFPSHSVIEKGQTVTLRCDPISGHDNLYWYRRVMGKEIKFLLHFVKESKQDESGMPNNRFLAERTGGTYSTLKVQPAELEDSGVYFCASSQEGGASGPNSYEQYFGPGTRLTVT.

This chain uses TRBV6-2 or TRBV6-3 with TRBJ2-7; D is possibly TRBD2 (6 bases). This CDR3 is 14 amino acids long. The V gene's germline CDR1 is MNHEY and CDR2 SVGEGT. Trimming shortened V by 3 bases and J by 3 bases, and 12 bases separated the two germline ends. For the CDR3, the DNA is TGTGCCAGCAGTTATGGGACTTCTGTCTACGAGCAGTACTTC. Translating gives CASSYGTSVYEQYF.

This clone was observed once. This chain's CDR3 is CASSGGGAGLETQYF. CDR3 sequence (DNA): TGTGCCAGCAGCGGAGGCGGAGCGGGATTAGAGACCCAGTACTTC. The V and J genes are TRBV6-5 and TRBJ2-5; 7 positions agree with TRBD2. V was clipped by 6 bases and J by 4 bases; unmatched bases: 11. CDR1 and CDR2 from the germline V gene are MNHEY and SVGAGI. CDR3 length: 15 amino acids.

This chain links TRBV3-1 (or the pseudogene TRBV3-2) with TRBJ1-5, with D hard to call. The CDR3 length is 14 residues. The V gene's germline CDR1 is LGHDT and CDR2 YNNKEL (reference sequence). Trimming took off 4 bases at V and 5 bases at J, with 12 bases between the two ends. As DNA, the CDR3 is TGTGCCAGCAGCCTCTCCTGGGAGGATCAGCCCCAGCATTTT. Amino acids: CASSLSWEDQPQHF.

The V and J genes are TRBV27 and TRBJ1-1; D is unresolved. Germline assignment: CDR1 MNHEY and CDR2 SMNVEV (reference sequence). Between the trimmed V and J ends, which lost 2 bases and 1 base, there was a span of 14 bases. The CDR3 has 16 amino acids. The CDR3 loop is CASSLERRDANTEAFF. In DNA form, the CDR3 reads TGTGCCAGCAGTTTAGAACGGAGAGACGCGAACACTGAAGCTTTCTTT.

The V and J genes are TRBV4-1 and TRBJ1-4, with 7 positions matching TRBD1. With V trimmed by 3 bases and J by 4 bases, 11 bases remained unmatched. Germline CDR1 and CDR2: MGHRA and YSYEKL. The length of the CDR3 is 17 residues. The CDR3 reads CASSQGPTGADNEKLFF. DNA of the CDR3: TGCGCCAGCAGCCAGGGTCCCACAGGGGCCGATAATGAAAAACTGTTTTTT.

J is TRBJ2-2 and V is TRBV9; 7 bases line up with TRBD1. Germline trimming cut 0 bases from V and 6 bases from J; bases unmatched to any gene: 8. CDR3 size: 16 residues. Germline V gene sequence: CDR1 SGDLS, CDR2 YYNGEE. The CDR3 region is CASSVGGVRGSGELFF. The CDR3 DNA reads TGTGCCAGCAGCGTAGGAGGGGTCAGGGGGTCCGGGGAGCTGTTTTTT.

The chain recombines TRBV7-2 with TRBJ2-4, with D possibly being TRBD1 (7 bases). V lost 7 bases, J lost 3 bases, and 16 bases lay in between. The CDR3 has 15 residues. CDR1 and CDR2 (germline): SGHTA, FQGNSA. CDR3 amino acids: CASTRQGGVKNIQYF. CDR3 DNA: TGTGCCAGCACCAGACAGGGAGGCGTCAAAAACATTCAGTACTTC. The variable domain in full, with the rest retrieved from reference TRBV7-2 and TRBJ2-4, is GAGVSQSPSNKVTEKGKDVELRCDPISGHTALYWYRQSLGQGLEFLIYFQGNSAPDKSGLPSDRFSAERTGGSVSTLTIQRTQQEDSAVYLCASTRQGGVKNIQYFGAGTRLSVL.

This chain links TRBV11-3 with TRBJ2-7, with a possible D match to TRBD2 (7 bases). Trimming took off 3 bases at V and 3 bases at J, with 15 bases between the two ends. This CDR3 is built from 15 residues. Looked up from germline, CDR1 is SGHNT and CDR2 is YENEEA. The chain's CDR3 is CASSFVGGQVYEQYF. CDR3 DNA: TGTGCCAGCAGCTTTGTCGGGGGGCAGGTCTACGAGCAGTACTTC.

The chain recombines TRBV5-1 with TRBJ2-2; 7 bases map to TRBD2. J was trimmed by 3 bases and V by 2 bases; bases with no gene match: 4. The CDR3 length is 15 residues. From germline, CDR1 is SGHRS and CDR2 YFSETQ. Here the CDR3 DNA reads TGCGCCAGCAGCTTAATGGGAGGGGACACCGGGGAGCTGTTTTTT. Its translation: CASSLMGGDTGELFF.

Only one count was recorded for this clone. J is TRBJ2-4 and V is TRBV29-1; TRBD1 matches 9 bases. This CDR3 has 16 amino acids. Trimming took 6 bases from V and 7 from J; bases not matched to a gene: 16. Germline assignment: CDR1 SQVTM and CDR2 ANQGSEA. The CDR3 nucleotides read TGCAGCGTGGAAACCGGGACAGGGTGGTCTGGGAACATTCAGTACTTC. The encoded protein is CSVETGTGWSGNIQYF. The variable domain in full, with the rest retrieved from reference TRBV29-1 and TRBJ2-4, is SAVISQKPSRDICQRGTSLTIQCQVDSQVTMMFWYRQQPGQSLTLIATANQGSEATYESGFVIDKFPISRPNLTFSTLTVSNMSPEDSSIYLCSVETGTGWSGNIQYFGAGTRLSVL.

This chain uses TRBV2 with TRBJ2-2, with 7 bases that match TRBD1. Per germline, CDR1 SNHLY and CDR2 FYNNEI. The V segment lost 1 base and the J segment 4 bases; nucleotides outside the gene matches: 0. The CDR3 totals 14 residues. DNA of the CDR3: TGTGCCAGCAGTGAAGACAGGGGCACCGGGGAGCTGTTTTTT. Translation gives CASSEDRGTGELFF.

The rearrangement links TRBV18 to TRBJ2-3, with D maybe TRBD2 (6 bases). Per germline, CDR1 KGHSH and CDR2 LQKENI. The CDR3 covers 13 residues. V lost 6 bases and J lost 4, with 11 bases in between. CDR3 DNA sequence: TGTGCCAGCTCTCCTGCGGGATCAGATACGCAGTATTTT. It translates to CASSPAGSDTQYF.

CDR3 in amino acids: CASSLWGGTTGTEAFF. The CDR3 nucleotides read TGTGCCAGCAGCTTGTGGGGGGGGACAACCGGCACTGAAGCTTTCTTT. The chain carries TRBV5-8 and TRBJ1-1, with D perhaps TRBD1 (6 bases). Per germline, CDR1 SGHTS and CDR2 YDEGEE. Trimming stripped 1 base from V and 4 bases from J, with 17 bases between. The length of the CDR3 is 16 residues.

This clone was seen once. The genes are TRBV5-4 and TRBJ2-1, with 9 positions matching TRBD1. V was pared by 2 bases and J by 8 bases, with 8 bases of the junction left unmatched. This CDR3 comprises 15 residues. CDR1 is SGHNT, CDR2 YYREEE, per germline (reference sequence). The CDR3 here is CASSLGTGPWDEQFF. The CDR3 bases are TGTGCCAGCAGCTTAGGGACAGGGCCCTGGGATGAGCAGTTCTTC.

V is TRBV28 and J is TRBJ2-7, with 7 bases that match TRBD1. V lost 7 bases and J lost 0; bases outside the gene matches: 9. This CDR3 region has 15 residues. Germline-derived CDR1 and CDR2 are MDHEN and SYDVKM. CDR3 loop: CASTLRQGSSYEQYF. The CDR3 DNA reads TGTGCCAGCACCCTCCGACAGGGAAGCTCCTACGAGCAGTACTTC.

CDR3 region: CASSEWGTGTYNSPLHF. The CDR3 nucleotides read TGTGCCAGCAGTGAATGGGGAACAGGTACCTATAATTCACCCCTCCACTTT. V is TRBV25-1 and J is TRBJ1-6; D perhaps matches TRBD1 (5 bases). The CDR3 has 17 residues. The V end lost 1 base, the J end lost 2 bases, and 12 bases lay between the germline ends. Germline CDR1 and CDR2: MGHDK and SYGVNS.

The genes are TRBV28 and TRBJ1-3; tentative D call: TRBD1 (5 bases). The V and J ends lost 5 bases and 4 bases respectively, with 15 bases between them. CDR1 and CDR2 (germline): MDHEN, SYDVKM. There are 15 residues in the CDR3. The CDR3 is CASSPGDTLGNTIYF. In nucleotides, the CDR3 is TGTGCCAGCAGTCCGGGGGATACGCTCGGAAACACCATATATTTT.

The chain couples TRBV11-2 to TRBJ2-3, with 7 bases that match TRBD2. The CDR3 covers 17 residues. The V and J ends lost 3 bases and 7 bases, in that order; junction bases with no gene match: 16. Germline loops: CDR1 SGHAT, CDR2 FQNNGV. In nucleotides, the CDR3 is TGTGCCAGCAGCTTCTCATTTTCCGGGGGGAGCAGGAATACGCAGTATTTT. This translates into CASSFSFSGGSRNTQYF. Based on the CDR3 plus reference TRBV11-2 and TRBJ2-3, the full variable domain is EAGVAQSPRYKIIEKRQSVAFWCNPISGHATLYWYQQILGQGPKLLIQFQNNGVVDDSQLPKDRFSAERLKGVDSTLKIQPAKLEDSAVYLCASSFSFSGGSRNTQYFGPGTRLTVL.

The chain is built from TRBV5-1 and TRBJ2-7, with 10 bases fitting TRBD1. V lost 4 bases and J lost 4; bases outside the gene matches: 11. The CDR3 is 16 amino acids. Germline V gives CDR1 SGHRS, CDR2 YFSETQ. CDR3 nucleotides: TGCGCCAGCAGCCCAAGACAGGGGGCGGTTGGATACGAGCAGTACTTC. This encodes CASSPRQGAVGYEQYF.

The V call is TRBV28, the J call TRBJ2-1; TRBD1 might be the D (5 bases). Germline V lookup: CDR1 MDHEN, CDR2 SYDVKM. Trimming removed 5 bases at V and 4 bases at J, with 12 bases between. This CDR3 has 14 amino acids. The CDR3 is CASSELTDYNEQFF. CDR3 DNA sequence: TGTGCCAGCAGTGAGCTGACAGATTACAATGAGCAGTTCTTC. The entire variable domain, with the rest obtained from reference TRBV28 and TRBJ2-1, is as follows: DVKVTQSSRYLVKRTGEKVFLECVQDMDHENMFWYRQDPGLGLRLIYFSYDVKMKEKGDIPEGYSVSREKKERFSLILESASTNQTSMYLCASSELTDYNEQFFGPGTRLTVL.

This clone appeared a single time. This chain links TRBV28 with TRBJ1-6, with a tentative D call TRBD1 (5 bases). From germline, CDR1 is MDHEN and CDR2 SYDVKM. The germline V and J ends were trimmed by 3 bases and 0 bases, with 15 bases remaining between them. The CDR3 sequence is 18 residues long. CDR3 sequence (DNA): TGTGCCAGCAGTTTGGTGATAGGGGCGAGCTCCTATAATTCACCCCTCCACTTT. It yields the protein CASSLVIGASSYNSPLHF.

The chain couples TRBV4-1 to TRBJ2-1, with TRBD2 identical over 12 bases. CDR3 length: 17 residues. Germline CDR1 reads MGHRA; CDR2 reads YSYEKL. With V trimmed by 1 base and J by 7 bases, 8 bases remained unmatched. This CDR3 reads CASSQGSPSGGANEQFF. In DNA, the CDR3 is TGCGCCAGCAGCCAAGGGTCTCCTAGCGGGGGGGCTAATGAGCAGTTCTTC.

This clone was counted a few times. DNA for the CDR3: TGCAGCGCATTGCCTAGAGGGAAGTACCAAGAGACCCAGTACTTC. Translating gives CSALPRGKYQETQYF. This chain uses TRBV29-1 with TRBJ2-5; weak D call: TRBD2 (5 bases). V was pared by 7 bases and J by 0 bases, with 18 bases between. Germline-derived CDR1 and CDR2 are SQVTM and ANQGSEA. The CDR3 has 15 residues.

The rearrangement uses TRBV28 and TRBJ2-5; 8 bases agree with TRBD1. This CDR3 has 13 residues. V lost 4 bases to trimming and J lost 5 bases; unmatched junction nucleotides: 3. Germline loops: CDR1 MDHEN, CDR2 SYDVKM. The CDR3 nucleotides read TGTGCCAGCAGTTACAGGGGGGTGGAGACCCAGTACTTC. Residues: CASSYRGVETQYF.